The rows below give T cell receptor beta chains drawn from one sample of a study of response to subunit inactivated influenza vaccine. Each CDR3 protein is one row after TCRdb ran MiXCR on the RT-PCR reads. The table includes just under 550,000 distinct CDR3 sequences, around 21% detected once. This same sample was also part of a study on T cells expressing NK-cell markers.

Sequencing used CD4+ T cells sorted from PBMCs, obtained about 13 days after vaccination. The source is a man over 45 who received an inactivated influenza vaccine. CDR3s include the opening cysteine and the closing phenylalanine or tryptophan. D genes are given only for firm matches. Clone size appears in some rows only: once, few, many, or a class for an expanded clone.

CDR3 length: 15; D gene: .; J gene: TRBJ2-1; clone size: few; V gene: TRBV11-2; CDR3 DNA: TGTGCCAGCAGCTTAGAGGGGGGCAACTACAATGAGCAGTTCTTC; CDR3 protein: CASSLEGGNYNEQFF
CDR3 length: 16; D gene: .; J gene: TRBJ2-7; clone size: few; V gene: TRBV6-1; CDR3 DNA: TGTGCCAGCAGTGAAGGTCCGCAGGGGATCTCCTACGAGCAGTACTTC; CDR3 protein: CASSEGPQGISYEQYF
CDR3 length: 13; D gene: .; J gene: TRBJ1-2; clone size: .; V gene: TRBV12-3/TRBV12-4; CDR3 DNA: TGTGCCAGCAGTTCTAGGGGGATTTATGGCTACACCTTC; CDR3 protein: CASSSRGIYGYTF
CDR3 length: 13; D gene: .; J gene: TRBJ2-1; clone size: .; V gene: TRBV7-2; CDR3 DNA: TGTGCCAGCACACTCTACCAAGGATATGAGCAGTTCTTC; CDR3 protein: CASTLYQGYEQFF
CDR3 length: 15; D gene: TRBD2; J gene: TRBJ2-3; clone size: many; V gene: TRBV5-1; CDR3 DNA: TGCGCCAGCAGCCTAATAGCGGGGGGTCCAGATACGCAGTATTTT; CDR3 protein: CASSLIAGGPDTQYF
CDR3 length: 13; D gene: .; J gene: TRBJ2-1; clone size: once; V gene: TRBV29-1; CDR3 DNA: TGCAGCGTCACAGGTAACTCCTACAATGAGCAGTTCTTC; CDR3 protein: CSVTGNSYNEQFF
CDR3 length: 14; D gene: TRBD2; J gene: TRBJ2-5; clone size: few; V gene: TRBV20-1; CDR3 DNA: TGCAGTGCTAGGCGCGGGGGGGGAAAAGAGACCCAGTACTTC; CDR3 protein: CSARRGGGKETQYF
CDR3 length: 14; D gene: .; J gene: TRBJ2-7; clone size: few; V gene: TRBV9; CDR3 DNA: TGTGCCAGCAGCGGAGGGACCTCGACCTACGAGCAGTACTTC; CDR3 protein: CASSGGTSTYEQYF
CDR3 length: 15; D gene: .; J gene: TRBJ2-1; clone size: few; V gene: TRBV7-8; CDR3 DNA: TGTGCCAGCAGCTTAGTGGTAGACTCCTACAATGAGCAGTTCTTC; CDR3 protein: CASSLVVDSYNEQFF
CDR3 length: 13; D gene: .; J gene: TRBJ1-3; clone size: .; V gene: TRBV20-1; CDR3 DNA: TGCAGTGCTAAGACAGAATCTGGAAACACCATATATTTT; CDR3 protein: CSAKTESGNTIYF
CDR3 length: 17; D gene: TRBD2; J gene: TRBJ2-3; clone size: .; V gene: TRBV7-6; CDR3 DNA: TGTGCCAGCAGCTTATATCGACTAGCGGGGGCGGCAGATACGCAGTATTTT; CDR3 protein: CASSLYRLAGAADTQYF
CDR3 length: 14; D gene: .; J gene: TRBJ2-3; clone size: few; V gene: TRBV18; CDR3 DNA: TGTGCCAGCTCACCACAAACGGGCACAGATACGCAGTATTTT; CDR3 protein: CASSPQTGTDTQYF
CDR3 length: 14; D gene: .; J gene: TRBJ1-5; clone size: .; V gene: TRBV7-2; CDR3 DNA: TGTGCCAGCAGCTTAGCGATCAGAACGCAGCCCCAGCATTTT; CDR3 protein: CASSLAIRTQPQHF
CDR3 length: 17; D gene: TRBD2; J gene: TRBJ2-5; clone size: few; V gene: TRBV7-2; CDR3 DNA: TGTGCCAGCAGCTTACTTAGGACGGGACTAGCGGGAGAGACCCAGTACTTC; CDR3 protein: CASSLLRTGLAGETQYF
CDR3 length: 14; D gene: .; J gene: TRBJ2-2; clone size: few; V gene: TRBV15; CDR3 DNA: TGTGCCACTCTGGCAAGGGATGGCACCGGGGAGCTGTTTTTT; CDR3 protein: CATLARDGTGELFF
CDR3 length: 15; D gene: TRBD2; J gene: TRBJ2-2; clone size: once; V gene: TRBV9; CDR3 DNA: TGTGCCAGCGACGAAGGAGCGGGGGGTGTCGGGGAGCTGTTTTTT; CDR3 protein: CASDEGAGGVGELFF
CDR3 length: 17; D gene: TRBD2; J gene: TRBJ2-2; clone size: .; V gene: TRBV20-1; CDR3 DNA: TGCAGTGCCCCAGCCTTGGCCGGGACTAGGAACACCGGGGAGCTGTTTTTT; CDR3 protein: CSAPALAGTRNTGELFF
CDR3 length: 18; D gene: .; J gene: TRBJ2-3; clone size: many; V gene: TRBV7-8; CDR3 DNA: TGTGCCAGCAGCTTAGTGTACGTGGGCAGGGATTCTAAAAATACGCAGTATTTT; CDR3 protein: CASSLVYVGRDSKNTQYF
CDR3 length: 15; D gene: .; J gene: TRBJ2-6; clone size: few; V gene: TRBV7-2; CDR3 DNA: TGTGCCGGCCAAGGCGGCAGCTCTGGGGCCAACGTCCTGACTTTC; CDR3 protein: CAGQGGSSGANVLTF
CDR3 length: 13; D gene: .; J gene: TRBJ2-5; clone size: .; V gene: TRBV29-1; CDR3 DNA: TGCAGCGGGCTAGACGGTTACCAAGAGACCCAGTACTTC; CDR3 protein: CSGLDGYQETQYF
CDR3 length: 11; D gene: .; J gene: TRBJ2-1; clone size: few; V gene: TRBV7-9; CDR3 DNA: TGTGCCAGCAGCCCGAAGTGGGAGCAGTTCTTC; CDR3 protein: CASSPKWEQFF
CDR3 length: 17; D gene: TRBD1; J gene: TRBJ2-1; clone size: .; V gene: TRBV7-2; CDR3 DNA: TGTGCCAGCAGCCTGCTGGGCGCGGGACAGGGGACGAATGAGCAGTTCTTC; CDR3 protein: CASSLLGAGQGTNEQFF
CDR3 length: 17; D gene: TRBD2; J gene: TRBJ2-5; clone size: many; V gene: TRBV28; CDR3 DNA: TGTGCCAGCAGTCCCCCGGGACTAGCGGGTCCGAAAGAGACCCAGTACTTC; CDR3 protein: CASSPPGLAGPKETQYF
CDR3 length: 18; D gene: TRBD2; J gene: TRBJ2-2; clone size: .; V gene: TRBV6-1; CDR3 DNA: TGTGCCAGCAGACCACCAACCGCCGGGACTAGCGGGTCTGGGGAGCTGTTTTTT; CDR3 protein: CASRPPTAGTSGSGELFF
CDR3 length: 14; D gene: .; J gene: TRBJ1-6; clone size: .; V gene: TRBV18; CDR3 DNA: TGTGCCAGCTCACCGGTGCAGAGGGATTCACCCCTCCACTTT; CDR3 protein: CASSPVQRDSPLHF
CDR3 length: 15; D gene: .; J gene: TRBJ2-1; clone size: few; V gene: TRBV5-5; CDR3 DNA: TGTGCCAGCAGCGGGCGCACCTCAAAAAGCGATGAGCAGTTCTTC; CDR3 protein: CASSGRTSKSDEQFF
CDR3 length: 12; D gene: .; J gene: TRBJ2-3; clone size: .; V gene: TRBV10-3; CDR3 DNA: TGTGCCATCAGTGAAGGGCTAGTTACGCAGTATTTT; CDR3 protein: CAISEGLVTQYF
CDR3 length: 18; D gene: TRBD1; J gene: TRBJ1-5; clone size: few; V gene: TRBV7-6; CDR3 DNA: TGTGCCAGCAGCTCGCGGACAGGACTACTATTAAGCAATCAGCCCCAGCATTTT; CDR3 protein: CASSSRTGLLLSNQPQHF
CDR3 length: 15; D gene: .; J gene: TRBJ1-1; clone size: few; V gene: TRBV7-2; CDR3 DNA: TGTGCCAGCAGCTTAGGGGGTTGGATGAACACTGAAGCTTTCTTT; CDR3 protein: CASSLGGWMNTEAFF
CDR3 length: 12; D gene: .; J gene: TRBJ2-1; clone size: many; V gene: TRBV29-1; CDR3 DNA: TGCAGCGTTGAAATTAGGGTGGGTGAGCAGTTCTTC; CDR3 protein: CSVEIRVGEQFF
CDR3 length: 13; D gene: TRBD1; J gene: TRBJ2-5; clone size: .; V gene: TRBV20-1; CDR3 DNA: TGCAGTGCGAGCAGGACAGGGCAAGAGACCCAGTACTTC; CDR3 protein: CSASRTGQETQYF
CDR3 length: 15; D gene: TRBD1; J gene: TRBJ2-3; clone size: many; V gene: TRBV12-3/TRBV12-4; CDR3 DNA: TGTGCCAGCAGGCAGGACAGGGGAGGCACAGATACGCAGTATTTT; CDR3 protein: CASRQDRGGTDTQYF
CDR3 length: 13; D gene: .; J gene: TRBJ2-5; clone size: .; V gene: TRBV3-1; CDR3 DNA: TGTGCCAGCAGCCAAAGGGCCCTAAGGGCCCAGTACTTC; CDR3 protein: CASSQRALRAQYF
CDR3 length: 18; D gene: TRBD2; J gene: TRBJ2-3; clone size: few; V gene: TRBV28; CDR3 DNA: TGTGCCAGCAGTTCCTTTTTTAACGCGGGAGGGCTCCCAGATACGCAGTATTTT; CDR3 protein: CASSSFFNAGGLPDTQYF
CDR3 length: 15; D gene: TRBD1; J gene: TRBJ1-4; clone size: .; V gene: TRBV12-3/TRBV12-4; CDR3 DNA: TGTGCCAGCAGTTTAGGACAGGGGGCCTATGAAAAACTGTTTTTT; CDR3 protein: CASSLGQGAYEKLFF
CDR3 length: 15; D gene: .; J gene: TRBJ1-6; clone size: few; V gene: TRBV7-9; CDR3 DNA: TGTGCCAGCATCGCGGGTCCAGGGGCAAATTCACCCCTCCACTTT; CDR3 protein: CASIAGPGANSPLHF
CDR3 length: 13; D gene: .; J gene: TRBJ1-6; clone size: .; V gene: TRBV25-1; CDR3 DNA: TGTGCCAGCACATCTCACACCAATTCACCCCTCCACTTT; CDR3 protein: CASTSHTNSPLHF
CDR3 length: 16; D gene: .; J gene: TRBJ2-1; clone size: few; V gene: TRBV7-3; CDR3 DNA: TGTGCCAGCAGCTTATTTGGCCAAGGAAGGAAAAATGAGCAGTTCTTC; CDR3 protein: CASSLFGQGRKNEQFF
CDR3 length: 17; D gene: TRBD1; J gene: TRBJ1-1; clone size: many; V gene: TRBV7-2; CDR3 DNA: TGTGCCAGCAGCCTAGGCCATGGGACAGGGGCTGGGACTGAAGCTTTCTTT; CDR3 protein: CASSLGHGTGAGTEAFF
CDR3 length: 14; D gene: .; J gene: TRBJ1-1; clone size: few; V gene: TRBV15; CDR3 DNA: TGTGCCACCAGCAGAGATCGCGGGAACACTGAAGCTTTCTTT; CDR3 protein: CATSRDRGNTEAFF
CDR3 length: 17; D gene: .; J gene: TRBJ1-6; clone size: .; V gene: TRBV12-3/TRBV12-4; CDR3 DNA: TGTGCCAGCAGTTTCTCAGGGACGGTTCGGGGGTATTCACCCCTCCACTTT; CDR3 protein: CASSFSGTVRGYSPLHF
CDR3 length: 13; D gene: TRBD2; J gene: TRBJ2-7; clone size: .; V gene: TRBV30; CDR3 DNA: TGTGCCTGGACGAGCGGGAGCTCCTACGAGCAGTACTTC; CDR3 protein: CAWTSGSSYEQYF
CDR3 length: 14; D gene: .; J gene: TRBJ2-1; clone size: many; V gene: TRBV7-2; CDR3 DNA: TGTGCCAGCGGCCGGGACGGTGCCTACAATGAGCAGTTCTTC; CDR3 protein: CASGRDGAYNEQFF
CDR3 length: 18; D gene: TRBD2; J gene: TRBJ2-7; clone size: few; V gene: TRBV6-1; CDR3 DNA: TGTGCCAGCAGTGAAGAGGGTAGATCTAGCGGGAGCAGCTACGAGCAGTACTTC; CDR3 protein: CASSEEGRSSGSSYEQYF
CDR3 length: 16; D gene: .; J gene: TRBJ2-6; clone size: .; V gene: TRBV6-5; CDR3 DNA: TGTGCCAGCAGTTACCTTGCAGCCTCTGGGGCCAACATCCTGACTTTC; CDR3 protein: CASSYLAASGANILTF
CDR3 length: 15; D gene: .; J gene: TRBJ1-2; clone size: .; V gene: TRBV28; CDR3 DNA: TGTGCCAGCCAAACGACGGTTCCCTCTAACTATGGCTACACCTTC; CDR3 protein: CASQTTVPSNYGYTF
CDR3 length: 14; D gene: .; J gene: TRBJ2-5; clone size: few; V gene: TRBV2; CDR3 DNA: TGTGCCAGCAGTGAAGGGACACGCCGTGGGACCCAGTACTTC; CDR3 protein: CASSEGTRRGTQYF
CDR3 length: 16; D gene: .; J gene: TRBJ1-1; clone size: few; V gene: TRBV3-1; CDR3 DNA: TGTGCCAGCAGCCAAGAGAGGGGCAGGGAAAACACTGAAGCTTTCTTT; CDR3 protein: CASSQERGRENTEAFF
CDR3 length: 15; D gene: .; J gene: TRBJ1-2; clone size: few; V gene: TRBV4-3; CDR3 DNA: TGCGCCAGCAGCCAAGGAGGCCAGTTGAGCTATGGCTACACCTTC; CDR3 protein: CASSQGGQLSYGYTF
CDR3 length: 11; D gene: .; J gene: TRBJ2-7; clone size: many; V gene: TRBV25-1; CDR3 DNA: TGTGCCAGCCGGACAGCCAAGTTGCAGTACTTC; CDR3 protein: CASRTAKLQYF
CDR3 length: 13; D gene: .; J gene: TRBJ2-5; clone size: .; V gene: TRBV6-1; CDR3 DNA: TGTGCCAGCAGTAAACTAGTCCAAGAGACCCAGTACTTC; CDR3 protein: CASSKLVQETQYF
CDR3 length: 12; D gene: .; J gene: TRBJ1-2; clone size: .; V gene: TRBV20-1; CDR3 DNA: TGCAGTGCTAGAAGGCAGGGAGACGGCTACACCTTC; CDR3 protein: CSARRQGDGYTF
CDR3 length: 14; D gene: TRBD1; J gene: TRBJ1-2; clone size: few; V gene: TRBV7-2; CDR3 DNA: TGTGCCAGCAGCTTTACCGGGACAGACTATGGCTACACCTTC; CDR3 protein: CASSFTGTDYGYTF
CDR3 length: 17; D gene: .; J gene: TRBJ1-1; clone size: .; V gene: TRBV7-6; CDR3 DNA: TGTGCCAGCAGCTTATTAAGCGGGGGCCCCATGAACACTGAAGCTTTCTTT; CDR3 protein: CASSLLSGGPMNTEAFF
CDR3 length: 16; D gene: .; J gene: TRBJ2-7; clone size: few; V gene: TRBV12-3/TRBV12-4; CDR3 DNA: TGTGCCAGCAGTCCCGAGTTCAGGGGCAGCTCCTACGAGCAGTACTTC; CDR3 protein: CASSPEFRGSSYEQYF
CDR3 length: 15; D gene: .; J gene: TRBJ2-1; clone size: .; V gene: TRBV7-2; CDR3 DNA: TGTGCCAGCAGCTTAGCGGCAGGGACCTACAATGAGCAGTTCTTC; CDR3 protein: CASSLAAGTYNEQFF
CDR3 length: 15; D gene: TRBD2; J gene: TRBJ2-3; clone size: few; V gene: TRBV10-2; CDR3 DNA: TGCGCCAGCAGCCCCGGACTAGTGAGGTTAGGTACGCAGTATTTT; CDR3 protein: CASSPGLVRLGTQYF
CDR3 length: 13; D gene: .; J gene: TRBJ2-5; clone size: few; V gene: TRBV24-1; CDR3 DNA: TGTGCCACCAGTGCGATGGGCCAAGAGACCCAGTACTTC; CDR3 protein: CATSAMGQETQYF
CDR3 length: 13; D gene: TRBD2; J gene: TRBJ2-3; clone size: .; V gene: TRBV20-1; CDR3 DNA: TGCAGTGCTACGGGGGGGCACACAGATACGCAGTATTTT; CDR3 protein: CSATGGHTDTQYF
CDR3 length: 16; D gene: .; J gene: TRBJ2-1; clone size: .; V gene: TRBV3-1; CDR3 DNA: TGTGCCAGCAGCCAAGACCTGAGCTATTTGGACAATGAGCAGTTCTTC; CDR3 protein: CASSQDLSYLDNEQFF